This entry describes one T cell receptor (beta chain). Its antigen remains unidentified. This sample is part of a study of T cell responses to AZD1222 COVID-19 vaccine. Study results and limitations: Repertoires were collected only later (after the peak T cell response had occurred). Most donors were white British and more were female, and clonal diversity was possibly underestimated. Within unmutated variant regions lay the reported targets of nearly half of spike-specific TCRs.

Germline loops: CDR1 SGHTA, CDR2 FQGNSA. Trimming removed 5 bases from V and 8 bases from J, with 12 bases in between. The CDR3 has 12 residues. Repertoires were generated with immunoSEQ multiplex PCR, while TCRdb's copy carries only in-frame clones and drops some. This repertoire shows fewer than 110,000 clones, 80% to 90% found once; its top ten account for roughly 22%. Sample: peripheral blood, taken on day 0 of AZD1222 vaccination. The rearrangement links TRBV7-2 to TRBJ1-2; D is possibly TRBD1 (6 bases). This sequence originates from an adult in good health. The CDR3 region has the DNA TGTGCCAGCAGCCACCAGGGGATGGGCTACACCTTC. Translated, it gives CASSHQGMGYTF.